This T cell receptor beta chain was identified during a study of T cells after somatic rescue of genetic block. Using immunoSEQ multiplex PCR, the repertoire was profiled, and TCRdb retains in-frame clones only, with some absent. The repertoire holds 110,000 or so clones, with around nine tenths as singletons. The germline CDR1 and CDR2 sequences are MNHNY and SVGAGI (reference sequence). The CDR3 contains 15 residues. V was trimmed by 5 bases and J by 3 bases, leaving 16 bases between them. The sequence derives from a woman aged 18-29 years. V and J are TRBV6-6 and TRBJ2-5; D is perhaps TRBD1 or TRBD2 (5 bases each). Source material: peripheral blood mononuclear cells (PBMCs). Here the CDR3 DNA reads TGTGCCAGCAGTAACAATAACCTGGGGGAAGAGACCCAGTACTTC. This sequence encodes CASSNNNLGEETQYF.